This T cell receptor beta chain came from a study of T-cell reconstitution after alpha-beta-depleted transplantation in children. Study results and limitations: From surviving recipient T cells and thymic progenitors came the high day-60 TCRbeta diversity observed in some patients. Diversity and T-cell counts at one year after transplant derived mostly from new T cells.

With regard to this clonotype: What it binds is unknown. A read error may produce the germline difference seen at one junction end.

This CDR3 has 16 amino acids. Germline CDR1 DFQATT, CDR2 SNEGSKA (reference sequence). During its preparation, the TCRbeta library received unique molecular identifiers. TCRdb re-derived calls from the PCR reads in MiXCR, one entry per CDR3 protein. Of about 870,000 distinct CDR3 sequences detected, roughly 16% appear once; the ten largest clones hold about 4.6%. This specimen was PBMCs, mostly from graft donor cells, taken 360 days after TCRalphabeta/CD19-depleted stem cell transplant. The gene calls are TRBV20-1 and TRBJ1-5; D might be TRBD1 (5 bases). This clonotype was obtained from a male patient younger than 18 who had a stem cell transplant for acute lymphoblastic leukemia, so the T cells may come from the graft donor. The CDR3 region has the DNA TGCTGTGCTAGAGACTTAGGACATAGGGCGAGTCAGCCCCAGCATTTT. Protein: CCARDLGHRASQPQHF.